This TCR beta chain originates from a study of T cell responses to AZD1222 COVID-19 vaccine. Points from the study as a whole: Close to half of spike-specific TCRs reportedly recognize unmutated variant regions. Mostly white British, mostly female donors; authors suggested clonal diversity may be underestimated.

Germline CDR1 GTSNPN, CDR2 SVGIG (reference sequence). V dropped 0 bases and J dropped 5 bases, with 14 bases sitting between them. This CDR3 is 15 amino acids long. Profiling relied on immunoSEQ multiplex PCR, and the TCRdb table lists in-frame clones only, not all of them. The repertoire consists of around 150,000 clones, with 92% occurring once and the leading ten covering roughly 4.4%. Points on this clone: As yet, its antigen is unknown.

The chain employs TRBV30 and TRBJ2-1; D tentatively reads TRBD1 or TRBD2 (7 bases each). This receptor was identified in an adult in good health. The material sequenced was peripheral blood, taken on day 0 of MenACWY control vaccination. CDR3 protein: CAWSVPAGGDNEQFF. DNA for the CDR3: TGTGCCTGGAGTGTACCCGCAGGGGGGGACAATGAGCAGTTCTTC.